The T cell receptor (beta chain) under discussion was sequenced for a study of shared clonotypes between healthy human individuals. The germline V gene encodes CDR1 SNHLY and CDR2 FYNNEI. Trimming took 11 bases from V and 5 from J, leaving 21 bases between them. CDR3 length: 14 amino acids. Note on this clone: Only one base separates this from a far larger clonotype, so it likely reflects a read error.

Some clones are missing from TCRdb's copy, which holds only in-frame ones; the method was immunoSEQ multiplex PCR. Here the sample spans 450,000 to 500,000 clones, 81% being singletons. The clonotype was recovered from a woman in her forties in good health. Some clones in this sample may be carry-over from other donors' samples. Material: PBMCs. The V and J genes are TRBV2 and TRBJ1-2; D perhaps matches TRBD1 (5 bases). The CDR3 loop is CAGIALRGGYGYTF. The CDR3 DNA is TGTGCCGGCATTGCGTTGAGGGGAGGGTATGGCTACACCTTC.